These T cell receptor beta chains were read from a single sample in a study of identical twins. TCRdb reprocessed the 5' RACE reads with MiXCR, giving one entry per CDR3 protein. This table holds around 490,000 distinct CDR3 sequences, 20% to 25% found once. The sample also formed part of further work on yellow fever vaccine responses in identical twins.

The sequencing sample was made of CD4+ T cells sorted from blood. The source is a young woman in good health. Both conserved end residues are part of each CDR3. D genes are given only for firm matches. Part of the rows lack a size; the others show once, few, many or a class for expanded clones.

d_call: NA; v_call: TRBV12-3/TRBV12-4; clone_size: NA; j_call: TRBJ2-7; cdr3_nt: TGTGCCAGCAGTTTAGGGCTAAACGGCGAGCAGTACTTC; cdr3_aa: CASSLGLNGEQYF
d_call: TRBD1; v_call: TRBV3-1; clone_size: many; j_call: TRBJ1-1; cdr3_nt: TGTGCCAGCAGCCCGACAGGGATGAACACTGAAGCTTTCTTT; cdr3_aa: CASSPTGMNTEAFF
d_call: TRBD1; v_call: TRBV14; clone_size: NA; j_call: TRBJ2-3; cdr3_nt: TGTGCCAGCAGCCATCCGGGACAGGGGGCTGCAGATACGCAGTATTTT; cdr3_aa: CASSHPGQGAADTQYF
d_call: TRBD2; v_call: TRBV11-2; clone_size: few; j_call: TRBJ2-1; cdr3_nt: TGTGCCGCCGGACTAGCGGCTATCAATGAGCAGTTCTTC; cdr3_aa: CAAGLAAINEQFF
d_call: TRBD1; v_call: TRBV24-1; clone_size: NA; j_call: TRBJ2-7; cdr3_nt: TGTGCCACCAGTGATTTGATCGGGACAGGGGCCTACGAGCAGTACTTC; cdr3_aa: CATSDLIGTGAYEQYF
d_call: NA; v_call: TRBV11-3; clone_size: few; j_call: TRBJ2-1; cdr3_nt: TGTGCCAGCAGCTTAACCCCACTCGGCTCAGAGCAGTTCTTC; cdr3_aa: CASSLTPLGSEQFF
d_call: NA; v_call: TRBV7-2; clone_size: few; j_call: TRBJ2-1; cdr3_nt: TGTGCCAGCAGCCCCCGGACTTCCTCCTCCTACAATGAGCAGTTCTTC; cdr3_aa: CASSPRTSSSYNEQFF
d_call: TRBD1; v_call: TRBV20-1; clone_size: many; j_call: TRBJ2-1; cdr3_nt: TGCAGTGCTAGAGTGGGGACAGGGGGCGCGGGCTCCTACAATGAGCAGTTCTTC; cdr3_aa: CSARVGTGGAGSYNEQFF
d_call: NA; v_call: TRBV19; clone_size: NA; j_call: TRBJ2-1; cdr3_nt: TGTGCCAGTACCTCTCCCGCCAGGGGCGGAGAGCAGTTCTTC; cdr3_aa: CASTSPARGGEQFF
d_call: TRBD1; v_call: TRBV29-1; clone_size: few; j_call: TRBJ2-7; cdr3_nt: TGCAGCGTTGATGGGACAGGGCAGGGAAGCTCCTACGAGCAGTACTTC; cdr3_aa: CSVDGTGQGSSYEQYF
d_call: NA; v_call: TRBV7-6; clone_size: few; j_call: TRBJ1-4; cdr3_nt: TGTGCCAGCAGCTTTACTCAGGAAAAACTGTTTTTT; cdr3_aa: CASSFTQEKLFF
d_call: NA; v_call: TRBV9; clone_size: few; j_call: TRBJ2-3; cdr3_nt: TGTGCCAGCAGCGTAATCGGGAGCACAGATACGCAGTATTTT; cdr3_aa: CASSVIGSTDTQYF
d_call: TRBD1; v_call: TRBV12-3/TRBV12-4; clone_size: few; j_call: TRBJ2-5; cdr3_nt: TGTGCCAGCAGACAACAGGGGCGAGAGACCCAGTACTTC; cdr3_aa: CASRQQGRETQYF
d_call: TRBD1; v_call: TRBV2; clone_size: NA; j_call: TRBJ1-1; cdr3_nt: TGTGCCAGCAGACTGACAGGGAGCACTGAAGCTTTCTTT; cdr3_aa: CASRLTGSTEAFF
d_call: NA; v_call: TRBV12-3/TRBV12-4; clone_size: NA; j_call: TRBJ2-3; cdr3_nt: TGTGCCAGCAGTCCATGGACCGGGGGTTCAGATACGCAGTATTTT; cdr3_aa: CASSPWTGGSDTQYF
d_call: NA; v_call: TRBV12-3/TRBV12-4; clone_size: many; j_call: TRBJ2-3; cdr3_nt: TGTGCCAGCAGCCAAAGGGGAGATACGCAGTATTTT; cdr3_aa: CASSQRGDTQYF
d_call: NA; v_call: TRBV20-1; clone_size: NA; j_call: TRBJ1-5; cdr3_nt: TGCAGTGCTAGGGAAACACTTCTTAGCAATCAGCCCCAGCATTTT; cdr3_aa: CSARETLLSNQPQHF
d_call: NA; v_call: TRBV3-1; clone_size: few; j_call: TRBJ1-6; cdr3_nt: TGTGCCAGCAGCCAAGGCGGCGGTAATTCACCCCTCCACTTT; cdr3_aa: CASSQGGGNSPLHF
d_call: TRBD2; v_call: TRBV6-2/TRBV6-3; clone_size: few; j_call: TRBJ2-5; cdr3_nt: TGTGCCAGCAGTCGCCCTAGCGGGAGTCAGCAAGAGACCCAGTACTTC; cdr3_aa: CASSRPSGSQQETQYF
d_call: NA; v_call: TRBV6-5; clone_size: NA; j_call: TRBJ1-2; cdr3_nt: TGTGCCAGCAGTTACTCCGTCAGGGCTGGCTACACCTTC; cdr3_aa: CASSYSVRAGYTF
d_call: TRBD1; v_call: TRBV5-1; clone_size: NA; j_call: TRBJ2-1; cdr3_nt: TGCGCCAGCAGCCCGGAGGGACAGGGTACCTACAATGAGCAGTTCTTC; cdr3_aa: CASSPEGQGTYNEQFF
d_call: TRBD2; v_call: TRBV7-9; clone_size: NA; j_call: TRBJ2-7; cdr3_nt: TGTGCCAGCAGCCAGCGGGAGCCATACGAGCAGTACTTC; cdr3_aa: CASSQREPYEQYF
d_call: NA; v_call: TRBV4-1; clone_size: few; j_call: TRBJ2-1; cdr3_nt: TGCGCCAGCAGCCCCCCTACCAAGGCATTCAATGAGCAGTTCTTC; cdr3_aa: CASSPPTKAFNEQFF
d_call: TRBD2; v_call: TRBV20-1; clone_size: NA; j_call: TRBJ2-2; cdr3_nt: TGCAGTGCTAGGGGTCTAGCGGGGAACCTGAACACCGGGGAGCTGTTTTTT; cdr3_aa: CSARGLAGNLNTGELFF
d_call: TRBD2; v_call: TRBV3-1; clone_size: NA; j_call: TRBJ2-3; cdr3_nt: TGTGCCAGCAGCCACGTGGGGGGACTAAACACAGATACGCAGTATTTT; cdr3_aa: CASSHVGGLNTDTQYF
d_call: TRBD1; v_call: TRBV7-8; clone_size: NA; j_call: TRBJ1-2; cdr3_nt: TGTGCCAGCAGCTTATCCCTCGACAGGGCTAACTATGGCTACACCTTC; cdr3_aa: CASSLSLDRANYGYTF
d_call: NA; v_call: TRBV5-1; clone_size: NA; j_call: TRBJ2-3; cdr3_nt: TGCGCCAGCAGATCTCTTTGGGACACAGATACGCAGTATTTT; cdr3_aa: CASRSLWDTDTQYF
d_call: TRBD2; v_call: TRBV7-2; clone_size: NA; j_call: TRBJ2-1; cdr3_nt: TGTGCCAGCCTAAGTTTGGTAGCGGGGGGACACAATGAGCAGTTCTTC; cdr3_aa: CASLSLVAGGHNEQFF
d_call: TRBD2; v_call: TRBV15; clone_size: NA; j_call: TRBJ2-1; cdr3_nt: TGTGCCACCAGCAGAGAAGCGGGAGGACTGGGCAATGAGCAGTTCTTC; cdr3_aa: CATSREAGGLGNEQFF
d_call: NA; v_call: TRBV5-1; clone_size: few; j_call: TRBJ1-1; cdr3_nt: TGCGCCAGCAGCTTGGCCAACACGATGGATGAAGCTTTCTTT; cdr3_aa: CASSLANTMDEAFF